The next 24 T cell receptor beta chains were all read from a single sample in a study of blood T cell repertoires in COVID-19. Data came from immunoSEQ multiplex PCR; TCRdb stores just in-frame clones and leaves some out. The repertoire includes approximately 190,000 clones, about four fifths of them detected once, and roughly 3.1% sits in the top ten. Sequenced: PBMCs or T cells enriched from blood (not recorded which). The receptors originated from a woman aged 25 to 45 who had been exposed to COVID-19.

As for this clone: Other DNA sequences in this specimen translate into the identical CDR3. The chain links TRBV7-2 to TRBJ2-2; the D gene is possibly TRBD2 (6 bases). Germline loops: CDR1 SGHTA, CDR2 FQGNSA. The V end lost 4 bases, the J end lost 3 bases, and 12 bases lay between the germline ends. This CDR3 spans 15 amino acids. The CDR3: CASSSLAGYTGELFF. In nucleotides, the CDR3 is TGTGCCAGCAGCTCACTGGCGGGGTACACCGGGGAGCTGTTTTTT.

The chain combines TRBV6-2 or TRBV6-3 with TRBJ2-3, with D perhaps matching TRBD2 (5 bases). The germline V gene has CDR1 MNHEY and CDR2 SVGEGT. The CDR3 is 13 amino acids. V lost 2 bases and J 6 bases, leaving 9 bases between the germline ends. Here the CDR3 reads CASSYLAGDTQYF. The DNA for the CDR3 is TGTGCCAGCAGTTACCTAGCTGGGGATACGCAGTATTTT.

V usage is TRBV19 and J usage is TRBJ1-4; the D is unclear. The CDR3 is 17 amino acids. Germline V CDR1 and CDR2: LNHDA, SQIVND (reference sequence). V gave up 4 bases and J gave up 1 base, with 16 bases separating them. CDR3 DNA sequence: TGTGCCAGTAGTAGCCTTCGGGGAGATGGAACTAATGAAAAACTGTTTTTT. Residues: CASSSLRGDGTNEKLFF. The full variable domain, rest sourced from reference TRBV19 and TRBJ1-4, is DGGITQSPKYLFRKEGQNVTLSCEQNLNHDAMYWYRQDPGQGLRLIYYSQIVNDFQKGDIAEGYSVSREKKESFPLTVTSAQKNPTAFYLCASSSLRGDGTNEKLFFGSGTQLSVL.

This clone was recorded once. The CDR3 bases are TGCGCCAGCAGCCAAGATTGGGACAGGACCTACGAGCAGTACTTC. Protein sequence: CASSQDWDRTYEQYF. This sequence joins TRBV4-1 and TRBJ2-7; 8 nucleotides line up with TRBD1. Germline CDR1 reads MGHRA; CDR2 reads YSYEKL. V lost 0 bases and J lost 2; bases outside the gene matches: 3. This CDR3 contains 15 residues.

V gene TRBV9 combines with J gene TRBJ2-3; 8 positions agree with TRBD2. Per germline, CDR1 SGDLS and CDR2 YYNGEE. The CDR3 covers 15 residues. Trimming took 0 bases from V and 3 from J; bases not matched to a gene: 3. DNA of the CDR3: TGTGCCAGCAGCGTAGACAGCGGGGGAACAGATACGCAGTATTTT. It translates to CASSVDSGGTDTQYF.

The CDR3 coding sequence is TGCGCCAGCAGCTTCTTGGACAGACAAGAGACCCAGTACTTC. This codes for CASSFLDRQETQYF. The J gene is TRBJ2-5, the V gene TRBV5-1, with D possibly being TRBD1 (6 bases). CDR3 length equals 14 residues. In germline, CDR1 is SGHRS, CDR2 YFSETQ. V was pared by 2 bases and J by 2 bases, with 10 bases between.

The V gene is TRBV5-1, the J gene TRBJ2-7, with 7 nucleotides matching TRBD1. This CDR3 is 17 amino acids long. Germline V gene data show CDR1 as SGHRS and CDR2 as YFSETQ. V trimming: 4 bases; J trimming: 0 bases; junction bases outside the gene matches: 13. This CDR3 is CASSASRGQWSSYEQYF. As DNA, the CDR3 is TGCGCCAGCAGCGCCTCCAGGGGACAGTGGAGCTCCTACGAGCAGTACTTC.

This chain links TRBV6-5 with TRBJ2-7; perhaps TRBD1 as D (6 bases). Germline V gene data show CDR1 as MNHEY and CDR2 as SVGAGI. V was pared by 7 bases and J by 3 bases, with 7 bases between. The CDR3 covers 11 residues. The CDR3 loop reads CASKGGYEQYF. As DNA, the CDR3 is TGTGCCAGCAAAGGGGGCTACGAGCAGTACTTC.

The chain joins TRBV25-1 to TRBJ1-4; the D is unclear. V lost 1 base and J lost 4, with 10 bases in between. The CDR3 spans 15 residues. The germline gives CDR1 MGHDK, CDR2 SYGVNS. CDR3 loop: CASSELGGVNEKLFF. CDR3 nucleotide sequence: TGTGCCAGCAGTGAATTGGGAGGAGTTAATGAAAAACTGTTTTTT. The variable domain in full, with the rest retrieved from reference TRBV25-1 and TRBJ1-4, is EADIYQTPRYLVIGTGKKITLECSQTMGHDKMYWYQQDPGMELHLIHYSYGVNSTEKGDLSSESTVSRIRTEHFPLTLESARPSHTSQYLCASSELGGVNEKLFFGSGTQLSVL.

CDR3 in DNA: TGTGCCAGCAGCTCCGCGGGGGGCAAGTCACCCCTCCACTTT. As protein: CASSSAGGKSPLHF. The chain carries TRBV7-9 and TRBJ1-6, with a possible D match to TRBD1 (6 bases). Germline V gene sequence: CDR1 SEHNR, CDR2 FQNEAQ (reference sequence). This CDR3 is built from 14 residues. Trimming took 4 bases from V and 10 from J, leaving 14 bases between them. The full variable domain, its missing parts supplied by reference TRBV7-9 and TRBJ1-6, is DTGVSQNPRHKITKRGQNVTFRCDPISEHNRLYWYRQTLGQGPEFLTYFQNEAQLEKSRLLSDRFSAERPKGSFSTLEIQRTEQGDSAMYLCASSSAGGKSPLHFGNGTRLTVT.

V gene TRBV4-3 combines with J gene TRBJ1-2, with 8 bases lining up with TRBD1. This CDR3 has 15 amino acids. The trim removed 1 base at V and 4 bases at J, leaving 5 bases unmatched. Germline V lookup: CDR1 LGHNA, CDR2 YSLEER. CDR3 loop: CASSQVTGASYGYTF. CDR3 DNA: TGCGCCAGCAGCCAAGTGACAGGGGCTTCCTATGGCTACACCTTC.

CDR3 nucleotides: TGCGCCAGCAGCTTGGGGGGGCTTGATTCACCCCTCCACTTT. Its translation: CASSLGGLDSPLHF. This chain connects TRBV5-1 to TRBJ1-6; D is possibly TRBD1 (6 bases). The V end was cut by 0 bases, the J end by 8 bases, with 9 bases between. This CDR3 spans 14 amino acids. Germline lookup yields CDR1 SGHRS and CDR2 YFSETQ.

This chain uses TRBV19 with TRBJ2-6; D gene ambiguous. The CDR3 sequence is 15 residues long. The germline gives CDR1 LNHDA, CDR2 SQIVND (reference sequence). V dropped 3 bases and J dropped 3 bases, with 9 bases sitting between them. For the CDR3, the DNA is TGTGCCAGTAGTATCCCCCTTTATGGGGCCAACGTCCTGACTTTC. Amino acid sequence: CASSIPLYGANVLTF.

The chain employs TRBV19 and TRBJ2-7; the D gene is possibly TRBD1 (5 bases). V was shortened by 4 bases and J by 0 bases, with 10 bases between the two germline ends. This CDR3 has 14 residues. Germline CDR1 is LNHDA and CDR2 is SQIVND (reference sequence). CDR3 sequence: CASSRGGSSYEQYF. CDR3 coding DNA: TGTGCCAGTAGTAGGGGCGGAAGCTCCTACGAGCAGTACTTC.

This chain links TRBV27 with TRBJ2-7, with TRBD2 matching over 10 bases. The CDR3 is 14 residues long. Germline CDR1 MNHEY, CDR2 SMNVEV (reference sequence). With V trimmed by 7 bases and J by 4 bases, 7 bases remained unmatched. The CDR3 DNA reads TGTGCCAGCACCCCACTAGCGGGGAAATACGAGCAGTACTTC. Translating it yields CASTPLAGKYEQYF.

The chain couples TRBV3-1 (or the pseudogene TRBV3-2) to TRBJ1-1; perhaps TRBD1 as D (5 bases). Germline V lookup: CDR1 LGHDT, CDR2 YNNKEL (reference sequence). Trimming removed 0 bases at V and 6 bases at J, with 8 bases between. The CDR3 totals 13 residues. The chain's CDR3 is CASSQDLGAEAFF. The CDR3 DNA follows: TGTGCCAGCAGCCAAGATTTAGGGGCTGAAGCTTTCTTT.

The chain carries TRBV4-1 and TRBJ2-3, with 8 bases lining up with TRBD1. Trimming took 3 bases from V and 6 from J; bases not matched to a gene: 8. Germline V CDR1 and CDR2: MGHRA, YSYEKL. CDR3 length: 15 residues. Here the CDR3 reads CASSHPGQVKDTQYF. In nucleotides, the CDR3 is TGCGCCAGCAGCCACCCGGGACAGGTAAAGGATACGCAGTATTTT.

This chain links TRBV30 with TRBJ1-5; 7 bases line up with TRBD1. This CDR3 is built from 14 residues. Germline V gene sequence: CDR1 GTSNPN, CDR2 SVGIG (reference sequence). V dropped 2 bases and J dropped 3; count of bases not matched to a gene: 4. The CDR3 sequence: CAWSQGQYNQPQHF. Written as DNA, the CDR3 is TGTGCCTGGAGTCAGGGACAGTACAATCAGCCCCAGCATTTT.

In DNA, the CDR3 is TGTGCCACCAGTGACGGGACAACCTACGAGCAGTACTTC. Amino acids: CATSDGTTYEQYF. The rearrangement joins TRBV24-1 to TRBJ2-7; maybe TRBD1 (6 bases). Germline V gene data show CDR1 as KGHDR and CDR2 as SFDVKD. This CDR3 is 13 amino acids long. V was cut by 4 bases and J by 2 bases, with 8 bases left in between.

The chain uses TRBV24-1 and TRBJ2-3, with a tentative D call TRBD2 (5 bases). CDR3 size: 12 residues. Trimming took 9 bases from V and 4 from J, leaving 10 bases between them. From germline, CDR1 is KGHDR and CDR2 SFDVKD. The CDR3 protein is CATAGPSDTQYF. The CDR3 coding sequence is TGTGCCACCGCGGGTCCGTCAGATACGCAGTATTTT.

V is TRBV5-5 and J is TRBJ1-2; maybe TRBD1 (5 bases). Germline V gives CDR1 SGHKS, CDR2 YYEKEE (reference sequence). Trimming pared 4 bases from V and 4 bases from J, leaving 8 bases between. The CDR3 spans 12 residues. CDR3 amino acids: CASSPGGYGYTF. CDR3 DNA sequence: TGTGCCAGCAGCCCGGGGGGCTATGGCTACACCTTC.

The CDR3 sequence is CARSGGAGTDTQYF. The CDR3 DNA reads as TGTGCCAGGAGCGGGGGGGCCGGGACAGATACGCAGTATTTT. The gene calls are TRBV7-2 and TRBJ2-3; 10 bases fit TRBD2. With 9 bases clipped from V and 3 bases from J, the junction kept 6 bases outside the gene matches. The germline gives CDR1 SGHTA, CDR2 FQGNSA. The CDR3 has 14 amino acids. Together with reference TRBV7-2 and TRBJ2-3, the CDR3 gives the full variable domain: GAGVSQSPSNKVTEKGKDVELRCDPISGHTALYWYRQSLGQGLEFLIYFQGNSAPDKSGLPSDRFSAERTGGSVSTLTIQRTQQEDSAVYLCARSGGAGTDTQYFGPGTRLTVL.

V is TRBV5-1 and J is TRBJ2-3, with TRBD2 as a possible D gene (6 bases). The germline V gene has CDR1 SGHRS and CDR2 YFSETQ. The CDR3 has 16 amino acids. V was pared by 4 bases and J by 0 bases, with 15 bases between. CDR3 sequence (DNA): TGCGCCAGCAGCCTCGAAGGGCGGGGAAGCACAGATACGCAGTATTTT. The encoded protein is CASSLEGRGSTDTQYF.

There are a few counts of this clone. The V call is TRBV5-6, the J call TRBJ2-5, with 7 bases that match TRBD1. Germline loops: CDR1 SGHDT, CDR2 YYEEEE. The CDR3 has 13 residues. Trimming removed 3 bases from V and 1 base from J; junction bases left unmatched: 0. Here the CDR3 DNA reads TGTGCCAGCAGCTGGGACAGCCAAGAGACCCAGTACTTC. Encoded protein: CASSWDSQETQYF.